Listed below are T cell receptor beta chains from one sample, sequenced in a study of T-cell memory formation after mild COVID-19. A single record per CDR3 protein comes from TCRdb applying MiXCR to the 5' RACE reads. This sample yields some 440,000 distinct CDR3 sequences, of which nearly 25% are seen a single time; approximately 13% belongs to the top ten. Sequencing was carried out using PBMCs or a T cell subset sorted from them (not recorded which). The origin of the receptors is an adult woman who had mild COVID-19 (a few samples of this study predate the infection). Cell type and time point are not known. Both conserved end residues are part of each CDR3. The order of the fields is clone size, D gene, J gene, V gene, CDR3 protein, CDR3 DNA. D genes are given only for firm matches. A clone size is listed for some rows: how often the clone was seen (once, few, many), or a class if it is expanded.

abundance: few
d_gene: NA
j_gene: TRBJ2-3
v_gene: TRBV7-9
CDR3aa: CASSRGVLDTQYF
CDR3nt: TGTGCCAGCAGCCGAGGGGTTCTAGATACGCAGTATTTT

abundance: NA
d_gene: TRBD1
j_gene: TRBJ1-4
v_gene: TRBV24-1
CDR3aa: CATSSTGENEKLFF
CDR3nt: TGTGCCACCAGTTCGACAGGGGAAAATGAAAAACTGTTTTTT

abundance: NA
d_gene: NA
j_gene: TRBJ2-1
v_gene: TRBV9
CDR3aa: CASSVGGVFSSYNEQFF
CDR3nt: TGTGCCAGCAGCGTAGGAGGAGTATTTAGCTCCTACAATGAGCAGTTCTTC

abundance: few
d_gene: NA
j_gene: TRBJ2-5
v_gene: TRBV7-9
CDR3aa: CASRKGGRETQYF
CDR3nt: TGTGCCAGCAGGAAGGGGGGGAGAGAGACCCAGTACTTC

abundance: NA
d_gene: NA
j_gene: TRBJ2-2
v_gene: TRBV9
CDR3aa: CASSVRPGHINIGELFF
CDR3nt: TGTGCCAGCAGCGTCCGACCGGGACACATTAACATCGGGGAGCTGTTTTTT

abundance: NA
d_gene: TRBD2
j_gene: TRBJ2-1
v_gene: TRBV18
CDR3aa: CASSLLAGADEQFF
CDR3nt: TGTGCCAGCTCACTACTAGCGGGAGCGGATGAGCAGTTCTTC

abundance: NA
d_gene: NA
j_gene: TRBJ1-1
v_gene: TRBV7-2
CDR3aa: CASSFGGLNTEAFF
CDR3nt: TGTGCCAGCAGCTTCGGGGGTTTGAACACTGAAGCTTTCTTT

abundance: few
d_gene: TRBD1
j_gene: TRBJ2-2
v_gene: TRBV6-5
CDR3aa: CASSYLQGATGELFF
CDR3nt: TGTGCCAGCAGTTACTTACAGGGGGCGACCGGGGAGCTGTTTTTT

abundance: NA
d_gene: NA
j_gene: TRBJ2-4
v_gene: TRBV11-2
CDR3aa: CASSSTPDIQYF
CDR3nt: TGTGCCAGCAGCTCCACCCCAGACATTCAGTACTTC

abundance: NA
d_gene: TRBD1
j_gene: TRBJ1-2
v_gene: TRBV5-6
CDR3aa: CASSPLIETGAVGYTF
CDR3nt: TGTGCCAGCAGCCCATTAATAGAGACAGGGGCTGTTGGCTACACCTTC

abundance: many
d_gene: NA
j_gene: TRBJ2-3
v_gene: TRBV10-3
CDR3aa: CAISESDPRDTQYF
CDR3nt: TGTGCCATCAGTGAATCTGACCCTAGGGATACGCAGTATTTT

abundance: few
d_gene: NA
j_gene: TRBJ2-1
v_gene: TRBV15
CDR3aa: CATSSSPYLSSYNEQFF
CDR3nt: TGTGCCACCAGCAGCTCCCCTTACTTAAGTTCCTACAATGAGCAGTTCTTC

abundance: many
d_gene: TRBD2
j_gene: TRBJ2-1
v_gene: TRBV20-1
CDR3aa: CSARWRTSGDEQFF
CDR3nt: TGCAGTGCTAGGTGGAGGACTAGCGGCGATGAGCAGTTCTTC

abundance: few
d_gene: TRBD2
j_gene: TRBJ2-5
v_gene: TRBV4-2
CDR3aa: CASRGEGYQETQYF
CDR3nt: TGTGCCAGCAGGGGGGAGGGGTACCAAGAGACCCAGTACTTC